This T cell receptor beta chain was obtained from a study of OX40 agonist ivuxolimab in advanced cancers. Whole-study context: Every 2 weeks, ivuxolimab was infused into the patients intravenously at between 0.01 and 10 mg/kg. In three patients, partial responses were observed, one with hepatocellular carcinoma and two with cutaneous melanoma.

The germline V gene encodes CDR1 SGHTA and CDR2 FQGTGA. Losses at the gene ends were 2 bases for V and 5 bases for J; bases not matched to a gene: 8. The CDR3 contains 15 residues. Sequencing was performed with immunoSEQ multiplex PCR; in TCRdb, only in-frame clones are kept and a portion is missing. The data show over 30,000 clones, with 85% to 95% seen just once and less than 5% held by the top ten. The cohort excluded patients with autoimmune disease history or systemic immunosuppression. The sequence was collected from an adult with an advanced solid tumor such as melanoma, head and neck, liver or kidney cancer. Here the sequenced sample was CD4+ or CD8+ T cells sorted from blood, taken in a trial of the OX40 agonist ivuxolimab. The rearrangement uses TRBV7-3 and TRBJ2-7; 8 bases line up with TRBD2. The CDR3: CASSLEAGAQNEQYF. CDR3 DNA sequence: TGTGCCAGCAGCTTAGAAGCGGGAGCCCAAAACGAGCAGTACTTC.